Below are 10 T cell receptor beta chains sequenced from a single sample in a study of regulatory T cells in long-lasting Graves disease (dated by TCRdb to the early 2020s). The protocol used for the library was multiplex PCR. For sequencing, an Illumina HiSeq 4000 was employed. iRepertoire HTBI primers and Arm-PCR amplification of CDR3 regions were used to construct TCR beta libraries. TCRdb reprocessed the public reads (quality trimming at Q25 with fastp, clone calling with MiXCR) and kept in-frame beta chains. Merged by CDR3 protein, the rows form single entries marked with the most common genes and DNA. Across this sample there are over 300,000 distinct CDR3 sequences, with less than 20% seen only once. The top ten hold 20% to 25% of the sample. Explained via the paper, the time point label denotes: newly diagnosed GD, antithyroid drugs for less than 3 months. For both TCR sequencing and RNA sequencing, RNA was extracted from PBMCs using TRIzol.

The sample consisted of peripheral blood mononuclear cells (PBMCs), taken at new diagnosis, from a patient treated with antithyroid drugs. The receptors here all came from a female donor with Graves disease.

This chain joins TRBV27 and TRBJ2-5; D is possibly TRBD2 (5 bases). Germline V gene data show CDR1 as MNHEY and CDR2 as SMNVEV (reference sequence). CDR3 length: 13 residues. V lost 5 bases to trimming and J lost 5 bases, with 12 bases between them. The CDR3 spells CASSLGLLETQYF. As DNA, the CDR3 is TGTGCCAGCAGTCTCGGACTGCTGGAGACCCAGTACTTC.

In the case of this clonotype: Because the CDR3 is missing its conserved closing phenylalanine or tryptophan, this is likely a read error. The genes are TRBV20-1 and TRBJ1-1; 9 bases agree with TRBD1. V shed 1 base, J shed 6 bases, and the junction held 6 bases outside the gene matches. There are 14 residues in the CDR3. Germline values: CDR1 DFQATT, CDR2 SNEGSKA (reference sequence). The CDR3 loop reads CSARVRDRGSEAFS. The CDR3 DNA is TGCAGTGCTAGAGTCCGAGACAGGGGGTCTGAAGCTTTCTCT.

This clonotype was counted ten times or more. This chain uses TRBV19 with TRBJ1-1; D may be TRBD1 (5 bases). Deletions cut 9 bases from V and 4 bases from J, with 21 bases between. The CDR3 totals 15 residues. The germline gives CDR1 LNHDA, CDR2 SQIVND (reference sequence). Here the CDR3 DNA reads TGTGCCAGCTCAGCACCCGGCCAGGGCGGCACTGAAGCTTTCTTT. Encoded protein: CASSAPGQGGTEAFF.

This chain joins TRBV10-3 and TRBJ2-7; 11 bases align to TRBD2. The CDR3 contains 15 residues. From germline, CDR1 is ENHRY and CDR2 SYGVKD. Losses at the gene ends were 6 bases for V and 4 bases for J; bases not matched to a gene: 8. CDR3 DNA sequence: TGTGCCATCAGGGAAACTAGCGGGAGTTCTTACGAGCAGTACTTC. It is translated as CAIRETSGSSYEQYF.

The table lists this clonotype with many counts. The rearrangement links TRBV2 to TRBJ2-5; a possible D gene is TRBD2 (5 bases). Germline V CDR1 and CDR2: SNHLY, FYNNEI. The CDR3 sequence is 15 residues long. Trimming cost V 5 bases and J 2 bases, with 15 bases left between them. For the CDR3, the DNA is TGTGCCAGCAGTCCAGGCGGGCTCCAACAAGAGACCCAGTACTTC. As protein: CASSPGGLQQETQYF. Together with reference TRBV2 and TRBJ2-5, the CDR3 gives the full variable domain: EPEVTQTPSHQVTQMGQEVILRCVPISNHLYFYWYRQILGQKVEFLVSFYNNEISEKSEIFDDQFSVERPDGSNFTLKIRSTKLEDSAMYFCASSPGGLQQETQYFGPGTRLLVL.

The sample holds many counts of this clonotype. In DNA form, the CDR3 reads TGCGCCAGCAGTGAGGATTGGGACAGATCACAAGAGACCCAGTACTTC. Amino acids: CASSEDWDRSQETQYF. This chain joins TRBV10-1 and TRBJ2-5, with 7 positions matching TRBD1. Germline values: CDR1 WNHNN, CDR2 SYGVQD (reference sequence). This CDR3 region has 16 residues. J lost 2 bases, V lost 2 bases, and 8 bases had no gene match.

This clonotype was observed at least ten times. The rearrangement links TRBV7-9 to TRBJ2-1; D perhaps matches TRBD2 (6 bases). Germline values: CDR1 SEHNR, CDR2 FQNEAQ (reference sequence). The CDR3 contains 13 residues. The V end was cut by 7 bases, the J end by 8 bases, with 15 bases between. The CDR3 bases are TGTGCCAGCATGGACCGGGGGTGGTATGAGCAGTTCTTC. It encodes CASMDRGWYEQFF.

This clonotype was detected ten times or more. The gene calls are TRBV27 and TRBJ1-2; D possibly corresponds to TRBD1 (5 bases). Per the germline V gene, CDR1 is MNHEY and CDR2 is SMNVEV (reference sequence). CDR3 length: 15 residues. The V gene lost 0 bases and the J gene lost 8 bases, with 16 bases spanning the gap. The CDR3 DNA sequence: TGTGCCAGCAGTTTATCTATCGAGGGCAGGGCCGGCTACACCTTC. This gives the protein CASSLSIEGRAGYTF.

This chain links TRBV5-1 with TRBJ1-1; TRBD1 matches at 11 bases. Germline V gene lookup returns CDR1 SGHRS and CDR2 YFSETQ. With V trimmed by 5 bases and J by 6 bases, 6 bases remained unmatched. The CDR3 contains 14 residues. This CDR3 is CASRAGQGVSEAFF. The CDR3 DNA reads TGCGCCAGCAGGGCGGGACAGGGGGTGTCTGAAGCTTTCTTT.

This clonotype was observed at least ten times. The chain is built from TRBV27 and TRBJ1-2; 8 positions agree with TRBD1. V was clipped by 5 bases and J by 6 bases; unmatched bases: 14. Germline V CDR1 and CDR2: MNHEY, SMNVEV (reference sequence). CDR3 length: 16 residues. The CDR3 is CASSDGQGPGEDGYTF. CDR3 in DNA: TGTGCCAGCAGTGACGGACAGGGCCCCGGGGAGGATGGCTACACCTTC.